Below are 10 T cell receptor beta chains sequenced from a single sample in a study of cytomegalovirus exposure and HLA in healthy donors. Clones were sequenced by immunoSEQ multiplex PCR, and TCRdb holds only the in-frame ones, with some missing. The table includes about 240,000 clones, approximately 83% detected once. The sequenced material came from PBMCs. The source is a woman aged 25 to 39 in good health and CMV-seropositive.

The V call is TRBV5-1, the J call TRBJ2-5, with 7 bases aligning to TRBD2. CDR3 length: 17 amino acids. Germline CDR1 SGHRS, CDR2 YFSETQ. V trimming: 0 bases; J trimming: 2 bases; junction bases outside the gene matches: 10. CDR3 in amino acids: CASSLAPGAGIQETQYF. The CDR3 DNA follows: TGCGCCAGCAGCTTGGCCCCAGGAGCGGGGATACAAGAGACCCAGTACTTC.

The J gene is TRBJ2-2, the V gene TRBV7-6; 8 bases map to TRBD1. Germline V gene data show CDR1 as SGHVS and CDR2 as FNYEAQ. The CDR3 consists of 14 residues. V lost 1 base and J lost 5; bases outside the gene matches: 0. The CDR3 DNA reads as TGTGCCAGCAGCTTAGGACAGGGGACCGGGGAGCTGTTTTTT. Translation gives CASSLGQGTGELFF.

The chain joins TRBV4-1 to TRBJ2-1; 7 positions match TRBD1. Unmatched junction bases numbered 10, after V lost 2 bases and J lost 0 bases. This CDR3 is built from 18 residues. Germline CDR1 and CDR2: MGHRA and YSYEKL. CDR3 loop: CASSQKDSWDSSYNEQFF. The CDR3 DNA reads TGCGCCAGCAGCCAAAAGGACAGTTGGGACAGCTCCTACAATGAGCAGTTCTTC.

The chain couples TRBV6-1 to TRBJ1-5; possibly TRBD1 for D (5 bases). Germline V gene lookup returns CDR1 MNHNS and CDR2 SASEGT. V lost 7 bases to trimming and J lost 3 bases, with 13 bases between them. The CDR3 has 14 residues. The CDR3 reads CASIPSRDNQPQHF. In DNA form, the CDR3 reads TGTGCCAGCATCCCGAGCAGGGACAATCAGCCCCAGCATTTT.

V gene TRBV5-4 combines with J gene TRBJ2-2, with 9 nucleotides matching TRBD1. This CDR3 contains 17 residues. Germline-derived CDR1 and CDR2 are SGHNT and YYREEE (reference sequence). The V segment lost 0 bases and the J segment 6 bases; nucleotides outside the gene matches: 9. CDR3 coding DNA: TGTGCCAGCAGCTTGGCCAGCAACAGGGGGCGGGCCGGGGAGCTGTTTTTT. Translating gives CASSLASNRGRAGELFF.

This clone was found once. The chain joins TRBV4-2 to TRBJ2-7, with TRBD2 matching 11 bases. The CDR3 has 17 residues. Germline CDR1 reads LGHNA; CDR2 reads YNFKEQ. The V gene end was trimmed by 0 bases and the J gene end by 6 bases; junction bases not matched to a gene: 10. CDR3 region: CASSQDIRLAGGGEQYF. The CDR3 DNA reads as TGTGCCAGCAGCCAAGATATTCGGCTAGCGGGAGGAGGCGAGCAGTACTTC.

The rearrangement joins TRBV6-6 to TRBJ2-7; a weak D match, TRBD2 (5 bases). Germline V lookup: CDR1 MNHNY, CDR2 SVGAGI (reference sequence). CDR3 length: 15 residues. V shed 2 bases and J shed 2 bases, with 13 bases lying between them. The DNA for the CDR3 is TGTGCCAGCAGTTACGCCTCGGGATTAGCCTACGAGCAGTACTTC. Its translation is CASSYASGLAYEQYF.

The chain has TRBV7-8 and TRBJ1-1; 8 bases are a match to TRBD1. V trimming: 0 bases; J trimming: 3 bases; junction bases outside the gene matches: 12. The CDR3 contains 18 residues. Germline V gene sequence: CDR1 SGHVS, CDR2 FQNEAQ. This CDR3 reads CASSLATGGLLGDTEAFF. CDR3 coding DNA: TGTGCCAGCAGCTTAGCCACAGGGGGATTACTTGGGGACACTGAAGCTTTCTTT.

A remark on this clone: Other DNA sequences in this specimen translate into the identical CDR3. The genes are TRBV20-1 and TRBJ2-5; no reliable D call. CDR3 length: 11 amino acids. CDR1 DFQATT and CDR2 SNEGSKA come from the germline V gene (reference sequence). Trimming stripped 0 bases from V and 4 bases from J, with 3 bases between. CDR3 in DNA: TGCAGTGCTAGAGATCTAGAGACCCAGTACTTC. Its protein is CSARDLETQYF.

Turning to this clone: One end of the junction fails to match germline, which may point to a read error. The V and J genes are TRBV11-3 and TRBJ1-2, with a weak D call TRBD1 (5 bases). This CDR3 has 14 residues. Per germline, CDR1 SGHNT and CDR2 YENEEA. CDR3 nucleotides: TGTGCCAGCACCGGGGACCGGGGCACCGGGGGAATAGACTTC. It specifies CASTGDRGTGGIDF.